Below are 25 T cell receptor beta chains sequenced from a single sample in a study of blood T cells in healthy people across ages (dated by TCRdb to between 2014 and 2017). Receptors were amplified or captured by 5' RACE. Sequencing was carried out with an Illumina HiSeq 2500. The second PCR ran for about 7 to 11 cycles and used a J-beta primer mix along with a sample-barcoded 5' primer. TCRdb reanalyzed the raw reads on its own, using fastp at Q25 for trimming and MiXCR for clone calling, and kept in-frame beta chains. Merged by CDR3 protein, the rows form single entries marked with the most common genes and DNA. For this sample the table gives some 1.6 million distinct CDR3 sequences, of which 30% to 35% were detected only once. The ten largest clones represent over 9% of the sample. Material for sequencing was blood. Receptor source: a woman aged 25 to 45 in good health.

V and J are TRBV20-1 and TRBJ1-1; TRBD1 agrees at 7 bases. The germline gives CDR1 DFQATT, CDR2 SNEGSKA (reference sequence). The CDR3 has 15 residues. The junction had 9 bases not matched to a gene; V was cut back by 4 bases and J by 1 base. CDR3 DNA sequence: TGCAGTGCTAAAAGACAGGGTTCTAGGAACACTGAAGCTTTCTTT. Translated: CSAKRQGSRNTEAFF.

The chain combines TRBV20-1 with TRBJ2-3; 7 bases are a match to TRBD2. Germline V gene sequence: CDR1 DFQATT, CDR2 SNEGSKA (reference sequence). V shed 1 base and J 8 bases; nucleotides not matched to a gene: 12. The CDR3 is made up of 15 amino acids. CDR3 sequence reads: CSARGASGARGTQYF. The CDR3 nucleotides are TGCAGTGCTAGAGGCGCCAGCGGGGCGCGGGGTACGCAGTATTTT.

V gene TRBV5-1 combines with J gene TRBJ2-5; D unclear. Per the germline V gene, CDR1 is SGHRS and CDR2 is YFSETQ. The length of the CDR3 is 14 residues. V was pared by 1 base and J by 0 bases, with 7 bases between. The CDR3 loop is CASSLYEDQETQYF. The CDR3 DNA reads as TGCGCCAGCAGCTTGTACGAGGACCAAGAGACCCAGTACTTC.

This chain uses TRBV6-1 with TRBJ2-3, with a weak D call TRBD2 (5 bases). Germline CDR1 reads MNHNS; CDR2 reads SASEGT. This CDR3 comprises 13 residues. Trimming removed 6 bases at V and 4 bases at J, with 11 bases between. The CDR3 reads CASRASWADTQYF. The CDR3 DNA reads as TGTGCCAGCAGGGCTAGCTGGGCAGATACGCAGTATTTT.

The chain has TRBV20-1 and TRBJ2-7, with TRBD2 matching 8 bases. TRBJ2-5 matches the DNA end more closely, so the J call is doubtful. The CDR3 totals 14 residues. Germline values: CDR1 DFQATT, CDR2 SNEGSKA (reference sequence). CDR3 coding DNA: TGCAGTGCGCGGGGAATAGCGGGAATAGAGACCCAGTACTTC. Its translation: CSARGIAGIETQYF.

This rearrangement joins TRBV6-2 or TRBV6-3 to TRBJ1-5; 8 nucleotides line up with TRBD1. Germline assignment: CDR1 MNHEY and CDR2 SVGEGT. The V gene end was trimmed by 6 bases and the J gene end by 1 base; junction bases not matched to a gene: 8. The CDR3 loop spans 16 amino acids. CDR3 protein: CASRPRTGPSNQPQHF. The CDR3 DNA follows: TGTGCCAGCAGACCCCGGACAGGGCCGAGCAATCAGCCCCAGCATTTT.

On this clonotype itself: At one end the junction does not follow the germline gene, possibly because of a read error. CDR3 in DNA: TGTGCCAGCAGGGGGCCTGACTCTGGGAACACCATATATTTT. Translating it yields CASRGPDSGNTIYF. The chain is built from TRBV7-2 and TRBJ1-3; maybe TRBD1 (5 bases). The germline V gene has CDR1 SGHTA and CDR2 FQGNSA. CDR3 size: 14 residues.

This clonotype appeared a few times. The chain uses TRBV5-1 and TRBJ2-3, with TRBD2 identical over 9 bases. Looked up from germline, CDR1 is SGHRS and CDR2 is YFSETQ. This CDR3 has 15 residues. After removal of 4 bases from V and 6 bases from J, the junction contained 9 bases not matched to a gene. The CDR3: CASSPHSGSSDTQYF. CDR3 coding DNA: TGCGCCAGCAGCCCTCATAGCGGGAGCTCGGATACGCAGTATTTT.

This clonotype was seen a handful of times. This chain joins TRBV27 and TRBJ2-1; 7 positions match TRBD2. V lost 6 bases, J lost 2 bases, and 4 bases stayed unmatched. Germline V lookup: CDR1 MNHEY, CDR2 SMNVEV (reference sequence). This CDR3 region has 14 residues. CDR3 in DNA: TGTGCCAGCAGCTCAGCGGGGCCCTACAATGAGCAGTTCTTC. Translated, it gives CASSSAGPYNEQFF.

A few counts support this clonotype. The chain combines TRBV28 with TRBJ2-1; D is unclear. V lost 5 bases to trimming and J lost 1 base, with 15 bases between them. The CDR3 covers 16 residues. Germline-derived CDR1 and CDR2 are MDHEN and SYDVKM. CDR3 residues: CASSVGSSGSYNEQFF. The CDR3 DNA sequence: TGTGCCAGCAGTGTTGGGTCATCGGGTTCCTACAATGAGCAGTTCTTC.

This rearrangement joins TRBV24-1 to TRBJ2-1; TRBD2 matches 12 bases. This CDR3 region has 17 residues. Germline V gene sequence: CDR1 KGHDR, CDR2 SFDVKD. V trimming: 3 bases; J trimming: 3 bases; junction bases outside the gene matches: 5. CDR3 sequence reads: CATSDPGLAGHYNEQFF. The CDR3 DNA reads as TGTGCCACCAGTGATCCTGGACTAGCGGGGCACTACAATGAGCAGTTCTTC.

Turning to this clonotype: A much larger clone differs by one base, so this may be a read error. The CDR3 does not close with the conserved phenylalanine or tryptophan, likely indicating a read error. This chain uses TRBV5-1 with TRBJ2-3, with D tentatively TRBD1 (6 bases). The CDR3 is 15 amino acids. Germline CDR1 reads SGHRS; CDR2 reads YFSETQ. V was trimmed by 2 bases and J by 1 base, leaving 11 bases between them. The CDR3, as DNA: TGCGCCAGCAGCTTACAGGGCACCGGCACAGATACGCAGTATATT. Protein: CASSLQGTGTDTQYI.

This clonotype showed up many times. The chain joins TRBV4-1 to TRBJ2-3; a possible D gene is TRBD2 (5 bases). The CDR3 runs to 12 residues. The germline V gene encodes CDR1 MGHRA and CDR2 YSYEKL. With 2 bases removed from V and 6 bases from J, the gap between germline ends came to 6 bases. The CDR3 nucleotides read TGCGCCAGCAGCCAAACGGGGGATACGCAGTATTTT. It is translated as CASSQTGDTQYF.

The CDR3: CAISDIPSIGTDTQYF. In DNA form, the CDR3 reads TGTGCCATCAGTGACATTCCCTCCATAGGCACAGATACGCAGTATTTT. This chain connects TRBV10-3 to TRBJ2-3; D gene unclear. The CDR3 contains 16 residues. Germline CDR1 ENHRY, CDR2 SYGVKD. Trimming took off 3 bases at V and 1 base at J, with 14 bases between the two ends.

The chain couples TRBV6-1 to TRBJ1-1; 8 bases map to TRBD1. Trimming took 6 bases from V and 6 from J; bases not matched to a gene: 9. The CDR3 length is 14 residues. Germline V gives CDR1 MNHNS, CDR2 SASEGT. The CDR3 region has the DNA TGTGCCAGCAGAGGTCAGGGGGCAGGGGCTGAAGCTTTCTTT. Residues: CASRGQGAGAEAFF.

V usage is TRBV3-1 and J usage is TRBJ1-1; no firm D call. The CDR3 runs 16 residues. V was clipped by 4 bases and J by 1 base, with 16 bases between them. Germline CDR1 reads LGHDT; CDR2 reads YNNKEL (reference sequence). CDR3 bases: TGTGCCAGCAGCCCCCTTGGCGGCCCAGGGAACACTGAAGCTTTCTTT. Protein product: CASSPLGGPGNTEAFF.

The V and J genes are TRBV6-6 and TRBJ1-1; 10 bases agree with TRBD1. CDR3 length: 15 amino acids. In germline, CDR1 is MNHNY, CDR2 SVGAGI (reference sequence). The trim removed 1 base at V and 6 bases at J, leaving 5 bases unmatched. In DNA form, the CDR3 reads TGTGCCAGCAGTTACTTTTCAGGACAGGGGGCTGAAGCTTTCTTT. This translates into CASSYFSGQGAEAFF.

The CDR3 reads CASSLGIRSRDEQFF. The CDR3 DNA follows: TGTGCCAGCAGCTTGGGGATTAGATCTAGGGATGAGCAGTTCTTC. The rearrangement joins TRBV5-8 to TRBJ2-1; no clear D. The CDR3 runs to 15 residues. V lost 0 bases, J lost 8 bases, and 15 bases lay in between. Germline CDR1 reads SGHTS; CDR2 reads YDEGEE.

The chain employs TRBV7-9 and TRBJ2-5, with D perhaps matching TRBD2 (6 bases). Trimming cost V 4 bases and J 4 bases, with 16 bases left between them. The length of the CDR3 is 15 residues. Germline loops: CDR1 SEHNR, CDR2 FQNEAQ (reference sequence). CDR3 in amino acids: CASSSGSTSPETQYF. The DNA of the CDR3 is TGTGCCAGCAGCTCTGGAAGCACTAGCCCAGAGACCCAGTACTTC.

A remark on this clonotype: This sequence may be a read error, since a much larger clone differs from it by one base. This sequence joins TRBV29-1 and TRBJ2-1, with TRBD2 matching over 9 bases. The CDR3 spans 13 residues. The germline CDR1 and CDR2 sequences are SQVTM and ANQGSEA. V gave up 4 bases and J gave up 10 bases; unmatched junction bases: 8. The CDR3 here is CSVALAGFGEQFF. The CDR3 DNA reads as TGCAGCGTTGCGCTAGCGGGATTTGGCGAGCAGTTCTTC.

This clonotype was counted only a few times. This rearrangement joins TRBV20-1 to TRBJ2-7, with TRBD2 as a possible D gene (5 bases). Germline values: CDR1 DFQATT, CDR2 SNEGSKA (reference sequence). V lost 3 bases, J lost 6 bases, and 15 bases lay in between. The CDR3 totals 13 residues. The CDR3 nucleotides are TGCAGTGCTAGCAGGACTCAGAGCTCCGAGCAGTACTTC. Residues: CSASRTQSSEQYF.

This clonotype has a handful of counts. The chain carries TRBV27 and TRBJ2-7; the match to TRBD2 covers 11 bases. The CDR3 totals 14 residues. Germline V gives CDR1 MNHEY, CDR2 SMNVEV (reference sequence). Germline trimming cut 7 bases from V and 3 bases from J; bases unmatched to any gene: 5. The CDR3 here is CASKIAGGLYEQYF. The CDR3 nucleotides read TGTGCCAGCAAAATAGCGGGAGGGCTCTACGAGCAGTACTTC.

On this clonotype: One junction end does not reproduce the germline sequence, and a read error may be involved. The chain carries TRBV5-1 and TRBJ2-5; 11 nucleotides agree with TRBD2. CDR3 length equals 16 residues. CDR1 is SGHRS, CDR2 YFSETQ, per germline. This CDR3 is CASSPFSGGAEETRYF. The CDR3 DNA follows: TGCGCCAGCAGCCCCTTTAGCGGGGGGGCCGAGGAGACCCGGTACTTC.

The rearrangement uses TRBV5-6 and TRBJ2-6, with D unresolved. The ends were cut back, 0 bases at V and 2 bases at J, with 9 bases in the middle. The germline gives CDR1 SGHDT, CDR2 YYEEEE. CDR3 length: 16 amino acids. The CDR3 region is CASSLGWAPGANVLTF. In DNA form, the CDR3 reads TGTGCCAGCAGCTTGGGATGGGCCCCTGGGGCCAACGTCCTGACTTTC.

This clonotype was observed at least ten times. The chain joins TRBV4-1 to TRBJ2-3, with 11 bases fitting TRBD2. The CDR3 runs to 16 residues. Germline CDR1 is MGHRA and CDR2 is YSYEKL. The trim removed 0 bases at V and 5 bases at J, leaving 4 bases unmatched. CDR3 nucleotides: TGCGCCAGCAGCCAAGATTCTAGCGGGGGGATAGATACGCAGTATTTT. Its translation: CASSQDSSGGIDTQYF.